Below, 29 T cell receptor beta chains from the same sample are listed, as sequenced in a study of CD8+ T cells in alopecia areata (dated by TCRdb to 2016 to 2019). Libraries were constructed by the immunoSEQ multiplex PCR assay. RNA was extracted from all samples and reverse transcribed into cDNA as template for TCR sequencing. In its TCRdb copy, this immuneACCESS table keeps in-frame sequences only and misses some clones. Where compared with another copy, unresolved V genes explain less than half of these, and the others have no known cause. Across this sample, roughly 120,000 clones were tabulated and none appeared just once. In total, the top ten clones hold 20% of the sample. The sequenced sample was lesional skin. These receptor sequences come from a C3H/HeJ mouse with alopecia areata. Mice of this line possess the MHC haplotype H2-k.

With regard to this clone: The gene names given are mouse names. The CDR3 extends 4 residues past the end of the read, so its final part is completed from the germline J gene. V gene TRBV1 combines with J gene TRBJ2-5, with a weak D call TRBD1 (5 bases). Germline V gene sequence: CDR1 NSQYPW, CDR2 LRSPGD (reference sequence). The CDR3 contains 14 residues. This CDR3 is CTCSADSGRDTQYF. Partial CDR3 DNA: TGCACCTGCAGTGCAGATTCAGGGAGGGAC.

This clone has at least ten counts. Gene labels here are mouse ones. The read ends 4 residues before the CDR3 terminus; that terminus is restored from the germline J gene. The V call is TRBV1, the J call TRBJ2-3, with a weak D call TRBD1 (5 bases). The CDR3 covers 16 residues. V shed 0 bases and J shed 1 base, with 11 bases lying between them. The germline V gene encodes CDR1 NSQYPW and CDR2 LRSPGD (reference sequence). CDR3 amino acids: CTCSAEGRVGAETLYF. The DNA read from the CDR3 is TGCACCTGCAGTGCAGAAGGCAGGGTGGGTGCAGAA.

To note about this clone: Each gene name is a mouse one. Read sequence stops 4 residues before the CDR3 end, and the germline J gene provides the missing end. The chain couples TRBV13-3 to TRBJ2-5, with 8 bases fitting TRBD1. The CDR3 totals 14 residues. Trimming removed 7 bases from V and 3 bases from J; junction bases left unmatched: 7. Germline loops: CDR1 NNHDY, CDR2 SYVADS. This chain's CDR3 is CASCPTGEQDTQYF. CDR3 bases read: TGTGCCAGCTGCCCGACAGGGGAGCAAGAC. The full variable domain, with the rest looked up from reference TRBV13-3 and TRBJ2-5, is EAAVTQSPRSKVAVTGGKVTLSCHQTNNHDYMYWYRQDTGHGLRLIHYSYVADSTEKGDIPDGYKASRPSQENFSLILELASLSQTAVYFCASCPTGEQDTQYFGPGTRLLVL.

Concerning this clone: Gene names denote mouse genes. The read is 4 residues too short to cover the CDR3 end, so that end is filled in from the germline J gene. This chain links TRBV19 with TRBJ2-7; 10 nucleotides align to TRBD2. The length of the CDR3 is 15 residues. The junction had 5 bases not matched to a gene; V was cut back by 5 bases and J by 0 bases. Germline V gene data show CDR1 as FNHDT and CDR2 as SITEND (reference sequence). CDR3 loop: CASRKTGGSSYEQYF. CDR3 DNA (partial): TGTGCCAGCAGGAAGACTGGGGGGAGCTCCTAT.

With respect to this clone: The gene names given are mouse names. The sequenced part of the CDR3 DNA is TGTGCCAGCAGTGATGCTTGGGGGGGAAGGGGTGCAGAA. This translates into CASSDAWGGRGAE. The whole CDR3 reads CASSDAWGGRGAETLYF. The chain carries TRBV13-3 and TRBJ2-3; 8 positions match TRBD2. Coverage ceases 4 residues before the CDR3 finishes, and the germline J gene fills in the end. J gave up 1 base and V 0 bases, and 7 bases lay outside the gene matches. Germline V CDR1 and CDR2: NNHDY, SYVADS. This CDR3 is built from 17 residues.

This clone was seen a few times. The gene names given are mouse names. Partial CDR3 DNA: TGCACCTGCAGTGCAGATGCAGACAGGGAGGTCACA. Amino acid sequence: CTCSADADREVT. The CDR3 in its entirety is CTCSADADREVTEVFF. The V call is TRBV1, the J call TRBJ1-1; the match to TRBD1 covers 7 bases. The missing CDR3 end, 4 residues past where the read stops, is filled in from the germline J gene. The V and J ends lost 0 bases and 4 bases, in that order; junction bases with no gene match: 8. CDR1 and CDR2 (germline): NSQYPW, LRSPGD (reference sequence). The CDR3 extends over 16 amino acids.

This clone was observed a handful of times. Germline and genes here are mouse. The read ends 4 residues before the CDR3 terminus; that terminus is restored from the germline J gene. V usage is TRBV1 and J usage is TRBJ2-2, with no clear D. The CDR3 is 16 amino acids. Germline lookup yields CDR1 NSQYPW and CDR2 LRSPGD (reference sequence). Trimming left V 0 bases short and J 0 bases short, with 8 bases between. The part of the CDR3 DNA that was read is TGCACCTGCAGTGCAGATCAGACTTCAAACACCGGG. Its protein is CTCSADQTSNTG. The whole CDR3 sequence is CTCSADQTSNTGQLYF.

Comments on this clone: Here the gene names and germline are mouse. The missing CDR3 end, 4 residues past where the read stops, is filled in from the germline J gene. The chain joins TRBV13-3 to TRBJ2-1; 10 bases are a match to TRBD2. The ends lost 4 bases at V and 3 bases at J; junction bases unmatched: 7. CDR3 length: 16 amino acids. The V gene's germline CDR1 is NNHDY and CDR2 SYVADS. This chain's CDR3 is CASSPGWGGAYAEQFF. The part of the CDR3 DNA that was read is TGTGCCAGCAGTCCCGGCTGGGGGGGCGCCTATGCT.

Points on this clone: Mouse gene names and germline throughout. With the read ending 4 residues before the CDR3 end, the germline J gene is used to fill in that end. The chain uses TRBV16 and TRBJ2-3; 7 positions agree with TRBD1. CDR1 and CDR2 from the germline V gene are SGHSA and FRNQAP. Trimming took 4 bases from V and 0 from J; bases not matched to a gene: 1. The CDR3 is 14 residues long. The CDR3: CASSSTGSAETLYF. Partial CDR3 DNA: TGTGCAAGCAGCTCGACAGGGAGTGCAGAA. Complete variable domain (other parts from reference TRBV16 and TRBJ2-3): NAGVIQTPRHKVTGKGQEATLWCEPISGHSAVFWYRQTIVQGLEFLTYFRNQAPIDDSGMPKERFSAQMPNQSHSTLKIQSTQPQDSAVYLCASSSTGSAETLYFGSGTRLTVL.

This clone was seen a few times. Gene and germline names: mouse. The CDR3 end lies 4 residues beyond the end of the read and is filled in from the germline J gene. The chain joins TRBV13-3 to TRBJ2-7, with 8 bases matching TRBD1. Germline CDR1 is NNHDY and CDR2 is SYVADS. The CDR3 extends over 13 amino acids. V lost 7 bases and J lost 3; bases outside the gene matches: 6. The DNA read from the CDR3 is TGTGCCAGCCGATCGGGACAGGTCTAT. Translated, it gives CASRSGQVY. The whole CDR3 sequence is CASRSGQVYEQYF.

This clone has at least ten counts. Gene names follow the mouse nomenclature. The missing CDR3 end, 4 residues past where the read stops, is filled in from the germline J gene. This sequence joins TRBV13-1 and TRBJ2-1, with 10 bases matching TRBD2. This CDR3 has 17 amino acids. Losses at the gene ends were 1 base for V and 2 bases for J; bases not matched to a gene: 6. Germline values: CDR1 NSHNY, CDR2 SYGAGN. The chain's CDR3 is CASSDLGGRRDYAEQFF. CDR3 DNA (partial): TGTGCCAGCAGTGATCTGGGGGGGCGCCGGGACTATGCT.

The sample holds a few counts of this clone. Mouse names are used for the genes. The CDR3 end lies 4 residues beyond the end of the read and is filled in from the germline J gene. The chain couples TRBV1 to TRBJ2-3; 10 bases align to TRBD2. The junction had 4 bases not matched to a gene; V was cut back by 4 bases and J by 0 bases. There are 16 residues in the CDR3. Germline V gene sequence: CDR1 NSQYPW, CDR2 LRSPGD (reference sequence). Here the CDR3 reads CTCSGTGGLSAETLYF. CDR3 DNA, as far as it was read: TGCACCTGCAGTGGGACTGGGGGACTAAGTGCAGAA.

On this clone: Gene names denote mouse genes. The read halts 4 residues ahead of the CDR3 end, with the missing end drawn from the germline J gene. The rearrangement links TRBV19 to TRBJ2-3; no definite D call. Per the germline V gene, CDR1 is FNHDT and CDR2 is SITEND (reference sequence). The CDR3 is 15 amino acids. Trimming took 2 bases from V and 0 from J, leaving 10 bases between them. CDR3 sequence: CASSIMGTSAETLYF. Partial CDR3 DNA: TGTGCCAGCAGTATCATGGGTACTAGTGCAGAA.

For this clone: The gene names here belong to mouse. The read halts 4 residues ahead of the CDR3 end, with the missing end drawn from the germline J gene. The gene calls are TRBV13-1 and TRBJ2-5; 7 bases are shared with TRBD2. This CDR3 comprises 14 residues. CDR1 and CDR2 from the germline V gene are NSHNY and SYGAGN. The CDR3 region is CASSDSGGKDTQYF. The sequenced CDR3 bases are TGTGCCAGCAGTGACTCTGGGGGAAAAGAC.

This clone came up a few times. Mouse names are used for the genes. The sequence runs out 4 residues before the end of the CDR3; the remainder is reconstructed from the germline J gene. The chain uses TRBV12-2 and TRBJ2-4; 8 positions agree with TRBD2. With 0 bases clipped from V and 0 bases from J, the junction kept 4 bases outside the gene matches. Germline lookup yields CDR1 SGHLS and CDR2 HYDKME. This CDR3 has 16 residues. CDR3 bases read: TGTGCCAGCTCTCTCGAGACTGGGGACAGTCAAAAC. It translates to CASSLETGDSQN. The entire CDR3 is CASSLETGDSQNTLYF.

In its sample, this clone was seen many times. Gene names denote mouse genes. The read ends 4 residues early relative to the CDR3; the germline J gene fills the gap. V usage is TRBV13-3 and J usage is TRBJ2-7; 9 bases fit TRBD1. The CDR3 extends over 13 amino acids. Germline CDR1 reads NNHDY; CDR2 reads SYVADS. The CDR3 sequence is CASSGTGTYEQYF. The CDR3 DNA, read in part, is TGTGCCAGCTCCGGGACAGGGACTTAT.

Remarks on this clone: The gene names here belong to mouse. The read terminates 4 residues before the CDR3 end, so the remaining end is supplied by the germline J gene. J is TRBJ1-2 and V is TRBV13-3; 10 nucleotides match TRBD1. The CDR3 runs 14 residues. Germline V gene lookup returns CDR1 NNHDY and CDR2 SYVADS. The CDR3 loop is CASSGRDRGSDYTF. The part of the CDR3 DNA that was read is TGTGCCAGCAGTGGCCGGGACAGGGGTTCC.

This clone was counted between two and nine times. The gene symbols are mouse symbols. The observed sequence ends 4 residues before the CDR3 terminus, with the missing tail filled in from the germline J gene. This chain joins TRBV13-3 and TRBJ1-1; weak D call: TRBD1 (5 bases). V lost 3 bases and J lost 3, with 12 bases in between. The CDR3 has 14 amino acids. Germline CDR1 reads NNHDY; CDR2 reads SYVADS. The sequenced CDR3 bases are TGTGCCAGCAGTGGAGGGGAGGAGTACACA. It is translated as CASSGGEEYT. Given in full, the CDR3 is CASSGGEEYTEVFF.

There are a few counts of this clone. There is a difference at residue 11 between the TCRdb protein and the DNA translation, so the protein given here was translated from the DNA. Gene names and germline match the mouse. The read gets to within 3 residues of the CDR3 end, and the germline J gene fills in the rest. V gene TRBV19 combines with J gene TRBJ1-6; TRBD1 agrees at 7 bases. TRBJ1-6 is designated an ORF whose function remains uncertain. Germline CDR1 is FNHDT and CDR2 is SITEND (reference sequence). The V gene end was trimmed by 4 bases and the J gene end by 8 bases; junction bases not matched to a gene: 6. The CDR3 totals 14 residues. CDR3 DNA, as far as it was read: TGTGCCAGCAGTCTTACAGGGGATGATTCGCCC. Amino acid sequence: CASSLTGDDSP. The full CDR3 reads CASSLTGDDSPLYF.

The sample holds a few counts of this clone. Mouse gene names and germline throughout. The read is 4 residues too short to cover the CDR3 end, so that end is filled in from the germline J gene. The chain is built from TRBV29 and TRBJ2-7; D is undetermined. The CDR3 consists of 10 residues. From germline, CDR1 is MSHET and CDR2 SYDVDS. Trimming removed 8 bases from V and 2 bases from J, with 4 bases in between. The covered CDR3 bases are TGTGCTAGCTCTGCCTAT. The encoded protein is CASSAY. The entire CDR3 protein reads CASSAYEQYF.

This clone was counted only a few times. Here the gene names and germline are mouse. The read ends 4 residues early relative to the CDR3; the germline J gene fills the gap. The chain couples TRBV1 to TRBJ2-7; D gene ambiguous. Per germline, CDR1 NSQYPW and CDR2 LRSPGD (reference sequence). The CDR3 has 16 residues. V lost 0 bases, J lost 0 bases, and 12 bases lay in between. CDR3: CTCSADLAASSYEQYF. The CDR3 DNA, read in part, is TGCACCTGCAGTGCAGATCTGGCTGCAAGCTCCTAT.

Notes on this clone: The protein in this entry is translated from the DNA; at residue 10 it differs from the protein listed in TCRdb. Gene names and germline match the mouse. The CDR3 end is not reached by the read, which stops 3 residues before it; the germline J gene fills it in. This chain connects TRBV1 to TRBJ1-6; D is perhaps TRBD1 (6 bases). TRBJ1-6 falls under the ORF class, with uncertain function. This CDR3 region has 13 residues. Trimming took 5 bases from V and 7 from J, leaving 9 bases between them. Germline V gives CDR1 NSQYPW, CDR2 LRSPGD (reference sequence). CDR3 in amino acids: CTCSTRGNSPLYF. CDR3 DNA, as far as it was read: TGCACCTGCAGTACGAGGGGGAATTCGCCC.

This clone was counted a few times. The genes and germline here are from mouse. Coverage ceases 4 residues before the CDR3 finishes, and the germline J gene fills in the end. The rearrangement links TRBV14 to TRBJ2-5; perhaps TRBD1 as D (5 bases). Deletions cut 1 base from V and 2 bases from J, with 8 bases between. The length of the CDR3 is 14 residues. The germline CDR1 and CDR2 sequences are SGHDT and FRDEAV. CDR3 DNA (partial): TGTGCCAGCAGTTTCACGGACACCCAAGAC. Its protein is CASSFTDTQD. The whole CDR3 protein reads CASSFTDTQDTQYF. The full variable domain, its missing parts supplied by reference TRBV14 and TRBJ2-5, is EAGVTQSPRYAVLQEGQAVSFWCDPISGHDTLYWYQQPRDQGPQLLVYFRDEAVIDNSQLPSDRFSAVRPKGTNSTLKIQSAKQGDTATYLCASSFTDTQDTQYFGPGTRLLVL.

This clone appeared a few times. Mouse germline and gene names are used. The read ends 4 residues shy of where the CDR3 ends; the end is completed using the germline J gene. The chain recombines TRBV1 with TRBJ2-7, with D hard to call. The length of the CDR3 is 14 residues. With 1 base removed from V and 0 bases from J, the gap between germline ends came to 7 bases. Per the germline V gene, CDR1 is NSQYPW and CDR2 is LRSPGD (reference sequence). The covered CDR3 bases are TGCACCTGCAGTGCAGGACACCACTCCTAT. Translated: CTCSAGHHSY. The whole CDR3 reads CTCSAGHHSYEQYF. Together with reference TRBV1 and TRBJ2-7, the CDR3 gives the full variable domain: VTLLEQNPRWRLVPRGQAVNLRCILKNSQYPWMSWYQQDLQKQLQWLFTLRSPGDKEVKSLPGADYLATRVTDTELRLQVANMSQGRTLYCTCSAGHHSYEQYFGPGTRLTVL.

Points on this clone: The DNA translation disagrees with the TCRdb protein at residue 12, so the protein in this description comes from the DNA. Genes and germline come from the mouse. The CDR3 end lies 3 residues beyond the end of the read and is filled in from the germline J gene. The V call is TRBV13-3, the J call TRBJ1-6; TRBD1 is a possible D gene (5 bases). TRBJ1-6 is marked as an open reading frame, function uncertain. The CDR3 loop spans 15 amino acids. The V end lost 5 bases, the J end lost 0 bases, and 9 bases lay between the germline ends. The germline CDR1 and CDR2 sequences are NNHDY and SYVADS. The CDR3 bases that were read are TGTGCCAGCAGGAGGGGAGATTCCTATAATTCGCCC. Its protein is CASRRGDSYNSP. In full, the CDR3 is CASRRGDSYNSPLYF.

This clone has just a few counts. The listed genes are named as in mouse. The CDR3 loop is CTCSAVPGGENSDYTF. The sequenced part of the CDR3 DNA is TGCACCTGCAGTGCAGTTCCGGGGGGAGAGAACTCC. The gene calls are TRBV1 and TRBJ1-2; possible D gene TRBD1, 5 bases. The read ends 4 residues shy of where the CDR3 ends; the end is completed using the germline J gene. V was cut by 1 base and J by 2 bases, with 14 bases left in between. The CDR3 has 16 residues. Germline lookup yields CDR1 NSQYPW and CDR2 LRSPGD (reference sequence).

This clone was seen a few times. Each gene name is a mouse one. The CDR3 end falls 4 residues outside the read, so it is completed with the germline J gene. The chain has TRBV13-3 and TRBJ2-4; 10 bases line up with TRBD2. Germline V gene data show CDR1 as NNHDY and CDR2 as SYVADS. CDR3 length: 16 amino acids. V was clipped by 1 base and J by 0 bases; unmatched bases: 2. CDR3 residues: CASSDLGGQSQNTLYF. Incomplete CDR3 DNA: TGTGCCAGCAGTGATCTGGGGGGGCAAAGTCAAAAC.

A note on this clone: Mouse names are used for the genes. Read data end 4 residues before the CDR3 end; the end is taken from the germline J gene. The V gene is TRBV13-1, the J gene TRBJ2-4; the D is unclear. The CDR3 runs 14 residues. Germline V gives CDR1 NSHNY, CDR2 SYGAGN. V lost 2 bases to trimming and J lost 0 bases, with 7 bases between them. The sequenced part of the CDR3 DNA is TGTGCCAGCAGTGAGACACCTAGTCAAAAC. Its translation is CASSETPSQN. The CDR3 in its entirety is CASSETPSQNTLYF.

The sample holds a few counts of this clone. Genes here carry mouse names. The sequenced fragment ends 4 residues before the CDR3 boundary, so the rest is inferred from the germline J gene. V gene TRBV13-2 combines with J gene TRBJ1-1, with TRBD1 identical over 7 bases. This CDR3 region has 14 residues. The V gene's germline CDR1 is NNHNN and CDR2 SYGAGS (reference sequence). The CDR3 spells CASVSPDRVEEVFF. The DNA read from the CDR3 is TGTGCCAGCGTCTCGCCAGACAGGGTTGAA.